Presented here are 28 T cell receptor beta chains from one specimen sequenced in a study of CD8 T cells in ankylosing spondylitis. TCRdb redid the calling of the 5' RACE reads with MiXCR, one entry per CDR3 protein. The sample carries approximately 220,000 distinct CDR3 sequences, roughly a tenth recorded once. The sample consisted of blood, either unsorted or a sorted T cell fraction (not recorded which). These receptors originate from a male donor with ankylosing spondylitis or in good health (not recorded which).

This clonotype was observed at least ten times. The chain combines TRBV12-3 or TRBV12-4 with TRBJ2-2; no definite D call. V was trimmed by 7 bases and J by 6 bases, leaving 9 bases between them. CDR3 size: 12 residues. The CDR3 reads CASKSGSGELFF. The CDR3 DNA sequence: TGTGCCAGCAAATCGGGCTCCGGGGAGCTGTTTTTT.

This clonotype was observed at least ten times. V gene TRBV6-6 combines with J gene TRBJ1-1; D is undetermined. The CDR3 is 13 amino acids. V lost 6 bases and J 7 bases, leaving 15 bases between the germline ends. From germline, CDR1 is MNHNY and CDR2 SVGAGI (reference sequence). The CDR3 bases are TGTGCCAGCAGCTGGTCCGGGTACCTTGAAGCTTTCTTT. Residues: CASSWSGYLEAFF.

This clonotype has ten or more counts. This chain joins TRBV5-6 and TRBJ1-4; TRBD1 is a possible D gene (5 bases). The CDR3 has 16 residues. Trimming shortened V by 3 bases and J by 4 bases, and 16 bases separated the two germline ends. Per the germline V gene, CDR1 is SGHDT and CDR2 is YYEEEE. This CDR3 reads CASSWTQGLGNEKLFF. The CDR3 DNA sequence: TGTGCCAGCAGCTGGACGCAGGGTCTGGGTAATGAAAAACTGTTTTTT.

For this clonotype: This may come from a read error, since a much larger clone is one base off. This chain connects TRBV27 to TRBJ1-4; D uncertain. The CDR3 has 13 amino acids. V shed 9 bases and J shed 11 bases, with 19 bases lying between them. Germline V gives CDR1 MNHEY, CDR2 SMNVEV (reference sequence). CDR3 region: CARSPENPDKLFF. CDR3 in DNA: TGTGCCAGGAGTCCGGAGAACCCAGATAAACTGTTTTTT. The variable domain in full, with the rest retrieved from reference TRBV27 and TRBJ1-4, is EAQVTQNPRYLITVTGKKLTVTCSQNMNHEYMSWYRQDPGLGLRQIYYSMNVEVTDKGDVPEGYKVSRKEKRNFPLILESPSPNQTSLYFCARSPENPDKLFFGSGTQLSVL.

Of note for this clonotype: A junction end diverges from the germline sequence, so it may reflect a read error. The rearrangement uses TRBV4-1 and TRBJ2-7, with 7 nucleotides matching TRBD1. This CDR3 has 14 amino acids. Per the germline V gene, CDR1 is MGHRA and CDR2 is YSYEKL. This chain's CDR3 is CASSQDPLGTVPLF. CDR3 coding DNA: TGCGCCAGCAGCCAAGATCCACTTGGGACAGTGCCCCTGTTC.

This clonotype turned up a few times. The V call is TRBV12-3 or TRBV12-4, the J call TRBJ2-7; tentatively, D is TRBD1 (6 bases). Trimming removed 1 base from V and 6 bases from J, with 19 bases in between. The CDR3 loop spans 16 amino acids. DNA of the CDR3: TGTGCCAGCAGTTTAGGCTTTGGGCAGGGGTTCGGCGAGCAGTACTTC. This translates into CASSLGFGQGFGEQYF.

The chain links TRBV12-5 to TRBJ1-2, with a tentative D call TRBD1 (6 bases). There are 14 residues in the CDR3. Germline-derived CDR1 and CDR2 are LGHNT and FRNRAP. V lost 0 bases, J lost 8 bases, and 13 bases lay in between. The CDR3 reads CASGLVGGQGGYTF. DNA for the CDR3: TGTGCTAGTGGTTTGGTCGGGGGGCAGGGAGGCTACACCTTC.

The chain recombines TRBV12-3 or TRBV12-4 with TRBJ2-5, with 12 bases lining up with TRBD1. V shed 4 bases, J shed 5 bases, and the junction held 5 bases outside the gene matches. The CDR3 length is 15 residues. The CDR3 spells CASSSGTGGVETQYF. As DNA, the CDR3 is TGTGCCAGCAGTTCCGGGACAGGGGGCGTTGAGACCCAGTACTTC.

This clonotype has at least ten counts. In DNA, the CDR3 is TGCGCCAGCAGCTCGGGACAGATGAACACCGGGGAGCTGTTTTTT. It yields the protein CASSSGQMNTGELFF. V usage is TRBV5-1 and J usage is TRBJ2-2, with 7 positions matching TRBD1. From germline, CDR1 is SGHRS and CDR2 YFSETQ. The J segment lost 1 base and the V segment lost 3 bases, leaving 3 bases of the junction unmatched. The CDR3 length is 15 residues.

The gene calls are TRBV6-5 and TRBJ1-6; D is unclear. The CDR3 runs 14 residues. The V gene lost 2 bases and the J gene lost 1 base, with 3 bases spanning the gap. The germline V gene has CDR1 MNHEY and CDR2 SVGAGI. The CDR3, as DNA: TGTGCCAGCAGTTACGGGTCCTATAATTCACCCCTCCACTTT. It is translated as CASSYGSYNSPLHF.

This clonotype showed up many times. This chain links TRBV9 with TRBJ2-5; the D is unclear. Germline assignment: CDR1 SGDLS and CDR2 YYNGEE. CDR3 size: 15 residues. Trimming pared 3 bases from V and 4 bases from J, leaving 16 bases between. CDR3 sequence reads: CASSGNVGMLETQYF. In DNA form, the CDR3 reads TGTGCCAGCAGCGGAAATGTGGGGATGTTAGAGACCCAGTACTTC. The full variable domain, with the rest looked up from reference TRBV9 and TRBJ2-5, is DSGVTQTPKHLITATGQRVTLRCSPRSGDLSVYWYQQSLDQGLQFLIQYYNGEERAKGNILERFSAQQFPDLHSELNLSSLELGDSALYFCASSGNVGMLETQYFGPGTRLLVL.

This clonotype has at least ten counts. The chain uses TRBV12-3 or TRBV12-4 and TRBJ2-5; the match to TRBD1 covers 8 bases. The CDR3 loop spans 14 amino acids. The ends lost 4 bases at V and 5 bases at J; junction bases unmatched: 6. The CDR3 nucleotides read TGTGCCAGCAGTTCCGACAGGGGTTGGGAGACCCAGTACTTC. This gives the protein CASSSDRGWETQYF.

This clonotype was found many times. The gene calls are TRBV7-2 and TRBJ2-5, with D hard to call. CDR1 and CDR2 (germline): SGHTA, FQGNSA. This CDR3 spans 13 amino acids. V lost 1 base and J 4 bases, leaving 7 bases between the germline ends. The DNA for the CDR3 is TGTGCCAGCAGCTTAGTCACGGTAGAGACCCAGTACTTC. This encodes CASSLVTVETQYF.

Only a few counts were recorded for this clonotype. The genes are TRBV5-1 and TRBJ1-4; 9 bases fit TRBD1. The ends lost 4 bases at V and 5 bases at J; junction bases unmatched: 9. CDR1 is SGHRS and CDR2 is YFSETQ in the germline V gene. CDR3 length: 16 residues. The CDR3 region is CASSPLVGQGNEKLFF. CDR3 bases: TGCGCCAGCAGCCCTCTCGTCGGACAGGGGAATGAAAAACTGTTTTTT.

This clonotype was seen many times. The chain carries TRBV12-3 or TRBV12-4 and TRBJ2-3, with D tentatively TRBD2 (5 bases). The V end lost 4 bases, the J end lost 6 bases, and 20 bases lay between the germline ends. This CDR3 region has 16 residues. The CDR3 DNA reads as TGTGCCAGCAGTTCTCTGGACTTGGTCAGGCCGGATACGCAGTATTTT. Translation: CASSSLDLVRPDTQYF.

This clonotype showed up many times. The chain has TRBV6-2 or TRBV6-3 and TRBJ1-5, with D perhaps TRBD1 (5 bases). The germline CDR1 and CDR2 sequences are MNHEY and SVGEGT. V was cut by 4 bases and J by 0 bases, with 13 bases left in between. The CDR3 has 16 residues. The CDR3 coding sequence is TGTGCCAGCAGTTTTATCGGGGCCTATAGCAATCAGCCCCAGCATTTT. It translates to CASSFIGAYSNQPQHF.

The V and J genes are TRBV12-3 or TRBV12-4 and TRBJ2-4, with TRBD1 matching over 12 bases. The CDR3 is 18 amino acids. The V and J ends lost 10 bases and 1 base, in that order; junction bases with no gene match: 14. This CDR3 is CAMRLGQGARFAKNIQYF. CDR3 in DNA: TGTGCCATGCGTCTGGGACAGGGGGCTCGTTTCGCCAAAAACATTCAGTACTTC.

This chain uses TRBV3-1 with TRBJ2-1, with D possibly matching TRBD1 (6 bases). Trimming shortened V by 11 bases and J by 2 bases, and 25 bases separated the two germline ends. This CDR3 comprises 17 residues. Germline-derived CDR1 and CDR2 are LGHDT and YNNKEL (reference sequence). CDR3 sequence (DNA): TGTGCCTGCTCCCAAGCAACAGGGCGGAATACCTACAATGAGCAGTTCTTC. It codes for CACSQATGRNTYNEQFF.

This clonotype was detected many times. The J gene is TRBJ2-1, the V gene TRBV12-3 or TRBV12-4, with D perhaps matching TRBD1 or TRBD2 (6 bases each). The length of the CDR3 is 12 residues. V lost 6 bases to trimming and J lost 10 bases, with 13 bases between them. CDR3 nucleotide sequence: TGTGCCAGCAGGAAGTTGGGGGGCGAGCAGTTCTTC. This translates into CASRKLGGEQFF.

In this sample, this clonotype turned up many times. The chain uses TRBV5-1 and TRBJ2-1, with D perhaps matching TRBD1 (6 bases). CDR3 length: 14 residues. V lost 6 bases and J 2 bases, leaving 12 bases between the germline ends. The V gene's germline CDR1 is SGHRS and CDR2 YFSETQ. As DNA, the CDR3 is TGCGCCAGCATGAACTGGGGGCCCTACAATGAGCAGTTCTTC. Translated: CASMNWGPYNEQFF. The whole variable domain, filled in from reference TRBV5-1 and TRBJ2-1, reads KAGVTQTPRYLIKTRGQQVTLSCSPISGHRSVSWYQQTPGQGLQFLFEYFSETQRNKGNFPGRFSGRQFSNSRSEMNVSTLELGDSALYLCASMNWGPYNEQFFGPGTRLTVL.

This clonotype has ten or more counts. V gene TRBV2 combines with J gene TRBJ1-1; D is unclear. Trimming removed 2 bases from V and 6 bases from J, with 16 bases in between. The length of the CDR3 is 15 residues. Per the germline V gene, CDR1 is SNHLY and CDR2 is FYNNEI. The CDR3 loop is CASSEKFMGSAEAFF. CDR3 in DNA: TGTGCCAGCAGTGAAAAGTTTATGGGATCCGCTGAAGCTTTCTTT. Together with reference TRBV2 and TRBJ1-1, the CDR3 gives the full variable domain: EPEVTQTPSHQVTQMGQEVILRCVPISNHLYFYWYRQILGQKVEFLVSFYNNEISEKSEIFDDQFSVERPDGSNFTLKIRSTKLEDSAMYFCASSEKFMGSAEAFFGQGTRLTVV.

This clonotype was seen many times. The chain has TRBV20-1 and TRBJ1-3; 7 positions agree with TRBD1. In germline, CDR1 is DFQATT, CDR2 SNEGSKA (reference sequence). V dropped 5 bases and J dropped 7; count of bases not matched to a gene: 8. The CDR3 length is 13 residues. CDR3 residues: CSALDRVGNTIYF. CDR3 nucleotides: TGCAGTGCTCTCGACAGGGTTGGTAACACCATATATTTT.

The chain carries TRBV19 and TRBJ2-7; D tentatively fits TRBD1 or TRBD2 (6 bases each). The CDR3 consists of 14 residues. V lost 5 bases, J lost 2 bases, and 13 bases lay in between. Germline V gives CDR1 LNHDA, CDR2 SQIVND (reference sequence). The CDR3 sequence is CASSGQWGAYEQYF. The CDR3 DNA reads as TGTGCCAGTAGTGGACAGTGGGGGGCCTACGAGCAGTACTTC.

J is TRBJ2-7 and V is TRBV5-1; 7 nucleotides align to TRBD1. Germline lookup yields CDR1 SGHRS and CDR2 YFSETQ. The CDR3 contains 15 residues. V lost 0 bases, J lost 3 bases, and 6 bases stayed unmatched. The CDR3 loop is CASSLGQGNIYEQYF. DNA for the CDR3: TGCGCCAGCAGCTTGGGACAGGGTAATATCTACGAGCAGTACTTC.

This clonotype occurred many times. This rearrangement joins TRBV20-1 to TRBJ2-1, with a possible D match to TRBD2 (5 bases). Deletions cut 6 bases from V and 0 bases from J, with 12 bases between. The CDR3 covers 14 residues. Germline assignment: CDR1 DFQATT and CDR2 SNEGSKA (reference sequence). CDR3 sequence: CSAITGSSYNEQFF. CDR3 DNA: TGCAGTGCAATCACTGGGAGCTCCTACAATGAGCAGTTCTTC.

In its sample, this clonotype was seen many times. V is TRBV7-8 and J is TRBJ2-7; tentative D call: TRBD2 (5 bases). This CDR3 is built from 17 residues. The ends were cut back, 2 bases at V and 3 bases at J, with 20 bases in the middle. Germline loops: CDR1 SGHVS, CDR2 FQNEAQ. This chain's CDR3 is CASSLPPNFGDFYEQYF. CDR3 nucleotide sequence: TGTGCCAGCAGCTTACCTCCTAATTTCGGGGATTTCTACGAGCAGTACTTC.

This clonotype has a count of ten or more. The chain combines TRBV11-3 with TRBJ1-1; maybe TRBD1 (6 bases). The CDR3 consists of 14 residues. The germline V gene encodes CDR1 SGHNT and CDR2 YENEEA. V was clipped by 1 base and J by 11 bases, with 17 bases between them. CDR3 protein: CASSLGGAREKAFF. The CDR3, as DNA: TGTGCCAGCAGCTTAGGGGGGGCCCGGGAGAAGGCTTTCTTT.

This clonotype was seen at least ten times. This chain links TRBV2 with TRBJ2-5; D gene ambiguous. CDR3 length: 12 amino acids. CDR1 SNHLY and CDR2 FYNNEI come from the germline V gene. V shed 5 bases and J shed 5 bases, with 9 bases lying between them. The CDR3 loop reads CASSLVWETQYF. For the CDR3, the DNA is TGTGCCAGCAGTCTAGTTTGGGAGACCCAGTACTTC.